This TCR beta chain is drawn from a study of blood T cell repertoires in COVID-19 (dated by TCRdb to 2020 to 2021). Context from the whole study: Collaborator samples came from the United States, Italy and Spain and covered acute and convalescent phases of COVID-19. The prospective study material was composed of cDNA or gDNA derived from T cells, B-cell-depleted T cells, or PBMCs. The dataset comprised deeply sampled blood TCRbeta repertoires from subjects exposed to, actively infected with, or recovered from COVID-19. Where available, HLA class I and class II types were obtained from metadata supplied by the sample provider rather than from assay-based typing. A de-identified subject ID, COVID-19 status, age in years and sex were almost always included in the sample metadata. Samples came from the ongoing ImmuneRACE study (first 160 participants) plus 1,254 subjects from 6 global collaborators. The repertoires were released in a freely available public database intended as a resource for research on the immune response to SARS-CoV-2. Study-level results and caveats: Clinical and demographic metadata were provided uncurated, with the amount varying by source and participant.

The immunoSEQ Assay, a bias-controlled multiplex PCR, was used to amplify TCRbeta CDR3 regions from genomic DNA. In the original analysis: Within the assay, amplification of reference gene primers was used to estimate how many nucleated cells each sample contained. Sequence reads were collapsed and filtered to measure the absolute abundance of every unique TCRbeta CDR3 rearrangement. For each sample, productive Simpson clonality was calculated as the square root of Simpson's diversity index over productive rearrangements. Here the immuneACCESS table is served through TCRdb, limited to in-frame sequences with V and J called. Missing clones are a known gap in these copies; in checked studies unresolved V genes cover under half, and the rest lacks a known reason. V and J calls and clone size are copied from that table; D and trimming were computed from the DNA. The sample contains some 57,000 clones, over 75% of them found a single time. The biggest ten clones account for roughly a tenth of the sample.

Collaborating institutions collected whole blood in K2EDTA tubes following their own protocols. For TCRbeta analysis, collaborators shipped samples in one of three forms: frozen whole blood, isolated PBMCs, or DNA extracted from either of those sample types. For this clone: Its specific antigen is unknown. No much larger clone is present one base from it, and per-base qualities are unavailable.

The origin of this receptor is a human donor in a cohort sampled during active COVID-19. The sample taken for sequencing was peripheral blood.

CDR3 protein: CASSLQGDSNYGYTF. The nucleotide sequence reads TGTGCCAGCAGCTTACAGGGGGACAGTAACTATGGCTACACCTTC. Here the chain combines TRBV7-9 and TRBJ1-2; 7 bases in the junction line up with TRBD1. V trim: 2 bases; J trim: 1 base; unmatched bases: 4. From a lookup of the germline V gene (reference sequence), CDR1 and CDR2 are SEHNR and FQNEAQ. Reading from cysteine to phenylalanine, the CDR3 counts 15 amino acids. The read is trimmed to its CDR3 DNA, 45 bases read in frame from base 1.